This entry features one T cell receptor (beta chain) sequence. Its antigen is not identified. Every donor, a Caucasian adult, lived in Nashville, Tennessee. These data belong to a study of shared clonotypes between healthy human individuals. The germline V gene has CDR1 LGHNA and CDR2 YNFKEQ. There are 12 residues in the CDR3. V was clipped by 3 bases and J by 7 bases, with 6 bases between them. Findings and caveats of the study: Large depth notwithstanding, sorted-subset sequencing proved incomplete by rarefaction.

In the original workflow: Filtering differed, since immunoSEQ gave only junction sequences and no quality scores. This table comes from immunoSEQ multiplex PCR, and its TCRdb copy is limited to in-frame clones, with some not included. The V and J calls and clone size are taken from that table; D and trimming were inferred from the DNA. The table has roughly 680,000 clones, approximately 77% seen once. Sequencing was performed on memory CD4+ T cells sorted from blood. Subset: CD45RA-negative fraction. The TCR originated in a woman aged 25 to 39 in good health. The chain links TRBV4-2 to TRBJ2-2; D is ambiguous. DNA for the CDR3: TGTGCCAGCAGCCATGAGCGCGGGGAGCTGTTTTTT. This codes for CASSHERGELFF.